The 20 T cell receptor beta chains in this list originate from one sample, sequenced in a study of cytomegalovirus exposure and HLA in healthy donors. The method was immunoSEQ multiplex PCR; TCRdb's version includes in-frame clones alone and lacks a portion of them. The table includes approximately 120,000 clones, around 94% detected once. Specimen: PBMCs. The receptors were gathered from a woman aged 18-35 years in good health and CMV-seronegative.

The rearrangement joins TRBV19 to TRBJ1-6; TRBD1 might be the D (5 bases). Looked up from germline, CDR1 is LNHDA and CDR2 is SQIVND (reference sequence). The V end lost 5 bases, the J end lost 8 bases, and 19 bases lay between the germline ends. This CDR3 comprises 16 residues. CDR3: CASSLTSGGFDSPLHF. The CDR3 nucleotides are TGTGCCAGTAGTCTTACGTCGGGGGGTTTCGATTCACCCCTCCACTTT.

The chain uses TRBV30 and TRBJ1-2, with a possible D match to TRBD1 (5 bases). This CDR3 contains 13 residues. Germline-derived CDR1 and CDR2 are GTSNPN and SVGIG (reference sequence). Deletions cut 0 bases from V and 4 bases from J, with 9 bases between. This CDR3 reads CAWSVSQGYGYTF. The CDR3 DNA is TGTGCCTGGAGTGTCTCGCAGGGCTATGGCTACACCTTC.

This sequence joins TRBV5-6 and TRBJ2-1; perhaps TRBD1 as D (5 bases). With 1 base removed from V and 6 bases from J, the gap between germline ends came to 11 bases. Germline loops: CDR1 SGHDT, CDR2 YYEEEE. This CDR3 is built from 14 residues. This CDR3 is CASSLTLGANEQFF. Written as DNA, the CDR3 is TGTGCCAGCAGCTTGACTCTTGGGGCCAATGAGCAGTTCTTC.

The genes are TRBV28 and TRBJ2-7, with 7 positions matching TRBD1. Germline-derived CDR1 and CDR2 are MDHEN and SYDVKM. This CDR3 spans 11 amino acids. The J segment lost 6 bases and the V segment lost 11 bases, leaving 7 bases of the junction unmatched. DNA for the CDR3: TGTGCCCCCGACAGGGATTCCGAGCAGTACTTC. Amino acids: CAPDRDSEQYF.

The chain is built from TRBV27 and TRBJ2-1; 9 positions match TRBD1. This CDR3 is built from 15 residues. The germline V gene has CDR1 MNHEY and CDR2 SMNVEV (reference sequence). Trimming took 2 bases from V and 9 from J; bases not matched to a gene: 8. CDR3 amino acids: CASSLIRTGEGEQFF. The CDR3 DNA reads TGTGCCAGCAGTTTAATTCGGACAGGGGAAGGTGAGCAGTTCTTC.

The V and J genes are TRBV27 and TRBJ2-5; no firm D call. CDR1 MNHEY and CDR2 SMNVEV come from the germline V gene (reference sequence). The CDR3 extends over 14 amino acids. V was shortened by 2 bases and J by 2 bases, with 9 bases between the two germline ends. The CDR3 bases are TGTGCCAGCAGTTTAAACGCGCGACAAGAGACCCAGTACTTC. It translates to CASSLNARQETQYF.

The genes are TRBV19 and TRBJ1-6; TRBD1 agrees at 7 bases. The length of the CDR3 is 13 residues. With 2 bases clipped from V and 11 bases from J, the junction kept 3 bases outside the gene matches. Germline V CDR1 and CDR2: LNHDA, SQIVND (reference sequence). CDR3 bases: TGTGCCAGTAGTATACAGGGGGGAGCACCCCTCCACTTT. Translating gives CASSIQGGAPLHF.

The V and J genes are TRBV30 and TRBJ1-1, with D possibly matching TRBD1 (5 bases). The CDR3 spans 11 residues. V lost 4 bases and J lost 7, with 10 bases in between. Germline V gene sequence: CDR1 GTSNPN, CDR2 SVGIG (reference sequence). CDR3 region: CAWNQGGEAFF. Here the CDR3 DNA reads TGTGCCTGGAATCAGGGAGGTGAAGCTTTCTTT.

This clone was picked up a small number of times. The chain recombines TRBV6-1 with TRBJ1-6, with 8 bases identical to TRBD1. The V and J ends lost 6 bases and 5 bases, in that order; junction bases with no gene match: 3. This CDR3 comprises 14 residues. CDR1 is MNHNS and CDR2 is SASEGT in the germline V gene. CDR3 bases: TGTGCCAGCAGCGGACAGGGAGATAATTCACCCCTCCACTTT. Translation: CASSGQGDNSPLHF.

This rearrangement joins TRBV13 to TRBJ1-1; D gene ambiguous. CDR3 length: 19 amino acids. Germline CDR1 PRHDT, CDR2 FYEKMQ (reference sequence). V shed 2 bases and J shed 2 bases, with 24 bases lying between them. The CDR3 nucleotides are TGTGCCAGCAGCTTACGAGGGTGGAGTACCCTACCGATAAACACTGAAGCTTTCTTT. It is translated as CASSLRGWSTLPINTEAFF. Using reference TRBV13 and TRBJ1-1 for the parts outside the CDR3, the full variable domain is AAGVIQSPRHLIKEKRETATLKCYPIPRHDTVYWYQQGPGQDPQFLISFYEKMQSDKGSIPDRFSAQQFSDYHSELNMSSLELGDSALYFCASSLRGWSTLPINTEAFFGQGTRLTVV.

The rearrangement links TRBV27 to TRBJ2-7; no firm D call. Trimming shortened V by 8 bases and J by 5 bases, and 10 bases separated the two germline ends. The CDR3 is made up of 11 amino acids. CDR1 MNHEY and CDR2 SMNVEV come from the germline V gene (reference sequence). DNA for the CDR3: TGTGCCAGCGGGCCATTGCACGAGCAGTACTTC. Amino acids: CASGPLHEQYF.

The chain is built from TRBV7-6 and TRBJ2-7; a weak D match, TRBD2 (5 bases). This CDR3 region has 13 residues. V shed 5 bases and J shed 5 bases, with 13 bases lying between them. Germline-derived CDR1 and CDR2 are SGHVS and FNYEAQ. CDR3 region: CASSPEDYDEQYF. In DNA form, the CDR3 reads TGTGCCAGCAGCCCGGAGGATTATGACGAGCAGTACTTC. Together with reference TRBV7-6 and TRBJ2-7, the CDR3 gives the full variable domain: GAGVSQSPRYKVTKRGQDVALRCDPISGHVSLYWYRQALGQGPEFLTYFNYEAQQDKSGLPNDRFSAERPEGSISTLTIQRTEQRDSAMYRCASSPEDYDEQYFGPGTRLTVT.

The genes are TRBV7-2 and TRBJ2-1, with 8 nucleotides matching TRBD2. The CDR3 spans 14 residues. Trimming cost V 8 bases and J 7 bases; bases outside gene matches: 10. The germline V gene has CDR1 SGHTA and CDR2 FQGNSA. Here the CDR3 reads CASCHSGSGNEQFF. DNA for the CDR3: TGTGCCAGCTGTCACAGCGGGAGTGGGAATGAGCAGTTCTTC.

The chain has TRBV19 and TRBJ2-1; 11 nucleotides align to TRBD2. Germline-derived CDR1 and CDR2 are LNHDA and SQIVND (reference sequence). The trim removed 3 bases at V and 6 bases at J, leaving 7 bases unmatched. This CDR3 spans 16 amino acids. This CDR3 reads CASSMFRLAGFNEQFF. CDR3 nucleotide sequence: TGTGCCAGTAGTATGTTCAGACTAGCGGGGTTCAATGAGCAGTTCTTC.

V usage is TRBV6-1 and J usage is TRBJ1-1, with unresolved D. Trimming pared 7 bases from V and 3 bases from J, leaving 15 bases between. This CDR3 comprises 14 residues. Germline V gene lookup returns CDR1 MNHNS and CDR2 SASEGT. The CDR3 DNA is TGTGCCAGCATCAGTCATTCGACTCACACTGAAGCTTTCTTT. It translates to CASISHSTHTEAFF.

The CDR3 spells CSVGRSQTGSYEQYF. DNA of the CDR3: TGCAGCGTTGGAAGAAGCCAGACGGGGTCCTACGAGCAGTACTTC. The chain is built from TRBV29-1 and TRBJ2-7; the D gene is possibly TRBD2 (5 bases). This CDR3 contains 15 residues. The germline V gene encodes CDR1 SQVTM and CDR2 ANQGSEA. Trimming took 4 bases from V and 1 from J, leaving 17 bases between them.

V gene TRBV5-1 combines with J gene TRBJ1-3; 8 bases are shared with TRBD1. The trim removed 3 bases at V and 2 bases at J, leaving 7 bases unmatched. Germline V gene lookup returns CDR1 SGHRS and CDR2 YFSETQ. There are 16 residues in the CDR3. CDR3 DNA sequence: TGCGCCAGCAGCTCACGGCCGGACAGGGCTGGAAACACCATATATTTT. This gives the protein CASSSRPDRAGNTIYF.

The chain joins TRBV2 to TRBJ2-3; no definite D call. V lost 4 bases to trimming and J lost 5 bases, with 4 bases between them. Germline CDR1 and CDR2: SNHLY and FYNNEI. CDR3 length equals 11 residues. CDR3 sequence reads: CASSVGDTQYF. The CDR3 coding sequence is TGTGCCAGCAGTGTCGGAGATACGCAGTATTTT.

This clone was seen once. The chain joins TRBV2 to TRBJ2-3, with 7 bases identical to TRBD1. Germline V gives CDR1 SNHLY, CDR2 FYNNEI. V dropped 6 bases and J dropped 2; count of bases not matched to a gene: 5. The length of the CDR3 is 14 residues. The CDR3 reads CASRAGTDTDTQYF. Written as DNA, the CDR3 is TGTGCCAGCAGGGCCGGGACAGACACAGATACGCAGTATTTT.

The chain joins TRBV9 to TRBJ1-1, with D possibly being TRBD1 (5 bases). Trimming cost V 0 bases and J 5 bases, with 17 bases left between them. Per germline, CDR1 SGDLS and CDR2 YYNGEE. The CDR3 consists of 16 residues. CDR3: CASSVAEGVVQTEAFF. The CDR3 DNA reads TGTGCCAGCAGCGTAGCGGAAGGGGTCGTCCAAACTGAAGCTTTCTTT.